This T cell receptor (beta chain) came from a study of OX40 agonist ivuxolimab in advanced cancers. As for the study in general: The group had a mean age of 60 years, ranged from 23 to 79, and was 82.7% male.

Unmatched junction bases numbered 11, after V lost 2 bases and J lost 9 bases. Germline CDR1 SGHRS, CDR2 YFSETQ. The CDR3 covers 15 residues. The assay was immunoSEQ multiplex PCR, and TCRdb's table has in-frame clones only and misses some. The sample yields approximately 82,000 clones, roughly 90% seen once. This receptor was obtained from an adult with an advanced solid tumor such as melanoma, head and neck, liver or kidney cancer. The chain uses TRBV5-1 and TRBJ2-7; 10 nucleotides line up with TRBD1. The sample in question was CD4+ or CD8+ T cells sorted from blood, obtained in a trial of the OX40 agonist ivuxolimab. CDR3 in DNA: TGCGCCAGCAGCTTTGGACAGGGGGGCAGGACTCGGCAGTACTTC. Translated, it gives CASSFGQGGRTRQYF.